Shown below are 20 T cell receptor beta chains from a single sample sequenced in a study of OX40 agonist ivuxolimab in advanced cancers. TCRdb's copy holds only in-frame clones and misses some; the assay was immunoSEQ multiplex PCR. The data hold tens of thousands of clones, with 92% observed a single time. The source material was CD4+ or CD8+ T cells sorted from blood, sampled in a trial of the OX40 agonist ivuxolimab. These receptors were obtained from an adult with an advanced solid tumor such as melanoma, head and neck, liver or kidney cancer.

The rearrangement joins TRBV19 to TRBJ1-2; 7 bases are shared with TRBD1. Germline CDR1 reads LNHDA; CDR2 reads SQIVND (reference sequence). This CDR3 is built from 17 residues. Trimming removed 1 base from V and 1 base from J; junction bases left unmatched: 9. The CDR3 nucleotides are TGTGCCAGTAGTATAGGCCGCACAGGGGCTGGTAACTATGGCTACACCTTC. This encodes CASSIGRTGAGNYGYTF.

V gene TRBV5-1 combines with J gene TRBJ2-7, with 9 bases aligning to TRBD2. J gave up 2 bases and V 5 bases, and 5 bases lay outside the gene matches. There are 14 residues in the CDR3. Germline CDR1 is SGHRS and CDR2 is YFSETQ. CDR3 residues: CASRSSGKTYEQYF. The CDR3 nucleotides are TGCGCCAGCAGGTCTAGCGGGAAGACCTACGAGCAGTACTTC.

This chain uses TRBV7-3 with TRBJ2-3; D is unclear. Looked up from germline, CDR1 is SGHTA and CDR2 is FQGTGA. V shed 2 bases and J shed 3 bases, with 6 bases lying between them. The CDR3 has 13 amino acids. The CDR3 DNA is TGTGCCAGCAGCTTAGTGCAGACAGATACGCAGTATTTT. This sequence encodes CASSLVQTDTQYF.

V gene TRBV15 combines with J gene TRBJ2-5, with D perhaps TRBD1 or TRBD2 (5 bases each). Trimming shortened V by 0 bases and J by 4 bases, and 9 bases separated the two germline ends. CDR1 and CDR2 from the germline V gene are LNHNV and YYDKDF (reference sequence). The CDR3 is 14 amino acids. CDR3 sequence: CATSRDRGAETQYF. CDR3 coding DNA: TGTGCCACCAGCAGAGATAGGGGAGCAGAGACCCAGTACTTC.

The V call is TRBV10-3, the J call TRBJ2-7, with D unresolved. The V gene lost 3 bases and the J gene lost 7 bases, with 7 bases spanning the gap. Germline loops: CDR1 ENHRY, CDR2 SYGVKD. This CDR3 has 11 residues. CDR3 sequence (DNA): TGTGCCATCAGTGACTTGGGTGAGCAGTACTTC. It codes for CAISDLGEQYF.

The chain has TRBV18 and TRBJ1-1; D perhaps matches TRBD1 (5 bases). Germline CDR1 is KGHSH and CDR2 is LQKENI. This CDR3 contains 11 residues. Trimming took 3 bases from V and 9 from J, leaving 8 bases between them. This chain's CDR3 is CASSPTEKAFF. CDR3 coding DNA: TGTGCCAGCTCACCGACAGAAAAAGCTTTCTTT. Drawing the rest from reference TRBV18 and TRBJ1-1, the complete variable domain is NAGVMQNPRHLVRRRGQEARLRCSPMKGHSHVYWYRQLPEEGLKFMVYLQKENIIDESGMPKERFSAEFPKEGPSILRIQQVVRGDSAAYFCASSPTEKAFFGQGTRLTVV.

The gene calls are TRBV9 and TRBJ1-4; D unclear. Looked up from germline, CDR1 is SGDLS and CDR2 is YYNGEE. CDR3 size: 16 residues. V was shortened by 4 bases and J by 8 bases, with 21 bases between the two germline ends. CDR3 DNA sequence: TGTGCCAGCAGCCCGAACCCTCAGGCCGCTCGGGAAAAACTGTTTTTT. Its protein product is CASSPNPQAAREKLFF.

The chain is built from TRBV6-5 and TRBJ1-4, with D unclear. This CDR3 region has 13 residues. Trimming took off 8 bases at V and 5 bases at J, with 12 bases between the two ends. Looked up from germline, CDR1 is MNHEY and CDR2 is SVGAGI. CDR3 amino acids: CASWGASNEKLFF. The CDR3, as DNA: TGTGCCAGCTGGGGAGCTTCGAATGAAAAACTGTTTTTT.

The rearrangement uses TRBV5-1 and TRBJ2-7; 9 bases map to TRBD1. From germline, CDR1 is SGHRS and CDR2 YFSETQ. The V gene end was trimmed by 4 bases and the J gene end by 5 bases; junction bases not matched to a gene: 7. The CDR3 sequence is 14 residues long. CDR3 amino acids: CASSPGTGSHEQYF. DNA for the CDR3: TGCGCCAGCAGCCCAGGGACAGGGTCGCACGAGCAGTACTTC.

The genes are TRBV7-8 and TRBJ1-3, with D unclear. Trimming took off 0 bases at V and 0 bases at J, with 9 bases between the two ends. The CDR3 has 16 residues. CDR1 SGHVS and CDR2 FQNEAQ come from the germline V gene. In DNA, the CDR3 is TGTGCCAGCAGCTTAGCGGGCCACAGCTCTGGAAACACCATATATTTT. Amino acid sequence: CASSLAGHSSGNTIYF.

The genes are TRBV2 and TRBJ1-3, with D perhaps TRBD1 (6 bases). Germline CDR1 reads SNHLY; CDR2 reads FYNNEI. Trimming pared 7 bases from V and 4 bases from J, leaving 14 bases between. This CDR3 has 14 residues. CDR3 in amino acids: CASTRQQGGNTIYF. The CDR3 DNA follows: TGTGCCAGCACCAGACAGCAGGGGGGAAACACCATATATTTT.

V is TRBV19 and J is TRBJ1-2, with D maybe TRBD1 (6 bases). Trimming left V 9 bases short and J 6 bases short, with 26 bases between. Germline CDR1 reads LNHDA; CDR2 reads SQIVND (reference sequence). CDR3 size: 16 residues. DNA for the CDR3: TGTGCCAGCCTCCTACGGCCGGGGGGGGCCTTGGATGGCTACACCTTC. Translation: CASLLRPGGALDGYTF.

The chain recombines TRBV5-1 with TRBJ2-6; D is uncertain. Between the trimmed V and J ends, which lost 1 base and 2 bases, there was a span of 4 bases. Germline V gene lookup returns CDR1 SGHRS and CDR2 YFSETQ. The CDR3 runs to 14 residues. The CDR3 sequence is CASSLIPGANVLTF. The CDR3 DNA follows: TGCGCCAGCAGCTTGATTCCTGGGGCCAACGTCCTGACTTTC.

The chain employs TRBV6-5 and TRBJ2-2; D gene unclear. The CDR3 contains 14 residues. V shed 8 bases and J shed 6 bases, with 16 bases lying between them. CDR1 is MNHEY and CDR2 is SVGAGI in the germline V gene. The CDR3 region is CASFDGGVSGELFF. The CDR3 nucleotides are TGTGCCAGCTTCGATGGCGGCGTCTCCGGGGAGCTGTTTTTT.

The chain joins TRBV5-1 to TRBJ1-2, with a possible D match to TRBD1 (5 bases). This CDR3 is built from 13 residues. V lost 6 bases and J 8 bases, leaving 17 bases between the germline ends. Germline V gives CDR1 SGHRS, CDR2 YFSETQ. The CDR3 coding sequence is TGCGCCAGCAAACCCCTCTCGGGGCACGGCTACACCTTC. It encodes CASKPLSGHGYTF.

This clone was counted between two and nine times. The CDR3 spells CSARQVSLHF. The CDR3 region has the DNA TGCAGTGCTAGGCAGGTCTCCCTCCACTTT. J is TRBJ1-6 and V is TRBV20-1; D remains unclear. This CDR3 has 10 residues. Deletions cut 3 bases from V and 14 bases from J, with 8 bases between. From germline, CDR1 is DFQATT and CDR2 SNEGSKA (reference sequence).

The rearrangement uses TRBV9 and TRBJ2-7; D is unclear. CDR3 length: 14 residues. The V end lost 0 bases, the J end lost 2 bases, and 9 bases lay between the germline ends. The V gene's germline CDR1 is SGDLS and CDR2 YYNGEE. The CDR3 DNA sequence: TGTGCCAGCAGCGTAGCTGGCCAGACCTACGAGCAGTACTTC. Its protein is CASSVAGQTYEQYF.

This clone appeared a few times. The rearrangement uses TRBV11-2 and TRBJ2-7; TRBD1 matches at 8 bases. The CDR3 totals 12 residues. CDR1 and CDR2 (germline): SGHAT, FQNNGV. J gave up 6 bases and V 4 bases, and 2 bases lay outside the gene matches. CDR3 loop: CASSSQGVEQYF. The DNA of the CDR3 is TGTGCCAGCAGCTCACAGGGGGTCGAGCAGTACTTC.

The chain carries TRBV5-8 and TRBJ1-2; TRBD1 matches at 10 bases. Germline CDR1 and CDR2: SGHTS and YDEGEE. V dropped 5 bases and J dropped 0; count of bases not matched to a gene: 13. CDR3 size: 18 residues. The chain's CDR3 is CASSEDRGTAWSNYGYTF. The CDR3 DNA is TGTGCCAGCAGTGAGGACAGGGGGACGGCGTGGTCTAACTATGGCTACACCTTC.

A single count supports this clone. The chain joins TRBV9 to TRBJ2-3; TRBD2 aligns across 7 bases. Trimming took 5 bases from V and 4 from J; bases not matched to a gene: 10. This CDR3 comprises 15 residues. Germline loops: CDR1 SGDLS, CDR2 YYNGEE. DNA for the CDR3: TGTGCCAGCAGACCTCCGGGAGGTGAGGCAGATACGCAGTATTTT. Protein sequence: CASRPPGGEADTQYF.